These 4 T cell receptor beta chains were all obtained from the same sample, sequenced in a study of beta chain features in type 1 diabetes. As every portion of the isolated RNA was reverse transcribed, the sequencing read expressed TCRB transcripts. The method was immunoSEQ multiplex PCR; TCRdb's version includes in-frame clones alone and lacks a portion of them. The repertoire includes 200,000 to 250,000 clones, around 68% of them detected once, and about 0.05% sits in the top ten. Sequencing used naive CD4+ T cells from blood. The receptors here all came from a man in his thirties or forties in good health.

The chain recombines TRBV7-9 with TRBJ2-7; 12 bases agree with TRBD1. The CDR3 has 16 amino acids. V lost 5 bases and J lost 7; bases outside the gene matches: 12. Germline assignment: CDR1 SEHNR and CDR2 FQNEAQ (reference sequence). In DNA, the CDR3 is TGTGCCAGCAGCGTCTTTCCGGGACAGGGGGCGCGGGAGCAGTACTTC. Amino acid sequence: CASSVFPGQGAREQYF.

The V and J genes are TRBV27 and TRBJ2-7; D not certain. V was pared by 3 bases and J by 2 bases, with 11 bases between. There are 14 residues in the CDR3. Germline V lookup: CDR1 MNHEY, CDR2 SMNVEV (reference sequence). Written as DNA, the CDR3 is TGTGCCAGCAGTTTCTACGCCGCCCCCTACGAGCAGTACTTC. Translating it yields CASSFYAAPYEQYF.

The gene calls are TRBV29-1 and TRBJ2-5; no definite D call. This CDR3 has 12 amino acids. CDR1 is SQVTM and CDR2 is ANQGSEA in the germline V gene. The ends were cut back, 5 bases at V and 5 bases at J, with 12 bases in the middle. CDR3 coding DNA: TGCAGCGTTTTACCACAAGGGGAGACCCAGTACTTC. This sequence encodes CSVLPQGETQYF.

The chain is built from TRBV29-1 and TRBJ2-7; D is perhaps TRBD2 (6 bases). The CDR3 totals 12 residues. Trimming cost V 6 bases and J 6 bases, with 15 bases left between them. Germline V CDR1 and CDR2: SQVTM, ANQGSEA. The CDR3 DNA reads as TGCAGCGTAACCGGGACTCCCCTCGAGCAGTACTTC. Translation gives CSVTGTPLEQYF.